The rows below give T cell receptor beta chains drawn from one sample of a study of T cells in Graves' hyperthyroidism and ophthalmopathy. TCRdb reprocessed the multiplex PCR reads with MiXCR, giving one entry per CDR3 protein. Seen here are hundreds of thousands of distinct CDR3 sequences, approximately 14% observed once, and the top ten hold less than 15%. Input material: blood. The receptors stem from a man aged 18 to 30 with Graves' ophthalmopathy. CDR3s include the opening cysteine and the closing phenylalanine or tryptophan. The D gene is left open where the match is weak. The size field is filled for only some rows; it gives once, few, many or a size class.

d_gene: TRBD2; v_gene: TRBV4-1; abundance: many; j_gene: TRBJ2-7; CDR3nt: TGCGCCAGCAGCCAAAGAACTGCGGGGGGCTCCTACGAGCAGTACTTC; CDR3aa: CASSQRTAGGSYEQYF
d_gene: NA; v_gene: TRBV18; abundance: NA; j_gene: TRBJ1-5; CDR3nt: TGTGCCAGCTCACCACCGACCCCCCTTCGTAGATATTATAGCAATCAGCCCCAGCATTTT; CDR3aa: CASSPPTPLRRYYSNQPQHF
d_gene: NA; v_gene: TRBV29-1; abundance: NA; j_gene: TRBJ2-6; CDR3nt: TGCAGCGCACAACGCTCTGGGGCCAACGTCCTGACTTTC; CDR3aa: CSAQRSGANVLTF
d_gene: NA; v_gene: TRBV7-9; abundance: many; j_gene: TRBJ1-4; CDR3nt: TGTGCCAGCAGCGTCGGACAGTTCGAAGGTGAAAAACTGTTTTTT; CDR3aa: CASSVGQFEGEKLFF
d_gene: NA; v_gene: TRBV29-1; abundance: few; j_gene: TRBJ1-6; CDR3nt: TGCAGCGTTGGGAGCTCCTATAATTCACCCCTCCACTTT; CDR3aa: CSVGSSYNSPLHF
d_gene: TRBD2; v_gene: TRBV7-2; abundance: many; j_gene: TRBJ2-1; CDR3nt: TGTGCCAGCAGTTTCCCGGGACTAGCGGGGGGGCCATACTCCTACAATGAGCAGTTCTTC; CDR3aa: CASSFPGLAGGPYSYNEQFF
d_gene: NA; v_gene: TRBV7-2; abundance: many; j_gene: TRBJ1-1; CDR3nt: TGTGCCAGCAGTCGGGGAGATGAAGCTTTCTTT; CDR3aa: CASSRGDEAFF
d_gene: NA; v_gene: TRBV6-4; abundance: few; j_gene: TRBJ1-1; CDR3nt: TGTGCCAGCAGTGACCGGAGGGCACCGGATGACACTGAAGCTTTCTTT; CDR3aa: CASSDRRAPDDTEAFF
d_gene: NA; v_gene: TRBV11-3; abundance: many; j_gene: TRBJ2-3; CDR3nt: TGTGCCAGCAGCCCCGGCGACAGCCAGCGCACAGATACGCAGTATTTT; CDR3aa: CASSPGDSQRTDTQYF
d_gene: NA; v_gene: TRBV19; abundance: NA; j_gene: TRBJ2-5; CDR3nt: TGTGCCAGTAGTATAGATCTGGGAGGAATGGCAGAGACCCAGTACTTC; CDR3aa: CASSIDLGGMAETQYF
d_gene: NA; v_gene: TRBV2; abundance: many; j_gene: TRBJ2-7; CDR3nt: TGTGCCGGCAGGGATTCCTACGAGCAGTACTTC; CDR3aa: CAGRDSYEQYF
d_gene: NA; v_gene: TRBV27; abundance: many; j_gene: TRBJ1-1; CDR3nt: TGTGCCAGCAGTCCACAAGGTCGAAGACCGAACACTGAAGCTTTCTTT; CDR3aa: CASSPQGRRPNTEAFF
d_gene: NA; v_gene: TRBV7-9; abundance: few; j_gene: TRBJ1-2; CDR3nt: TGTGCCAGCAGCTTAGCGGGGTCGCATGGCTACACCTTC; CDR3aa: CASSLAGSHGYTF
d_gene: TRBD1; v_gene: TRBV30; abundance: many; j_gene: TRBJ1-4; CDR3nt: TGTGCCTGGAGACCAGGACAGGCCGAAAAACTGTTTTTT; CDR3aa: CAWRPGQAEKLFF
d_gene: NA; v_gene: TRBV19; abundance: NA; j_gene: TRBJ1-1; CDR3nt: TGTGCCAGTAGTATAATTGGGGGCACTGAAGCTTTCTTT; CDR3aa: CASSIIGGTEAFF
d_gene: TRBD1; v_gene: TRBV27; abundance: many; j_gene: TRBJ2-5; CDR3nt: TGTGCCAGCAGCCCCCGGGACAGCCCCCAAGAGACCCAGTACTTC; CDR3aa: CASSPRDSPQETQYF
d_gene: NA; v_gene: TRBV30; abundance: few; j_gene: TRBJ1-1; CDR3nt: TGTGCCTGGAGTGTAGGAGGGATAGCTTTCTTT; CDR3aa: CAWSVGGIAFF
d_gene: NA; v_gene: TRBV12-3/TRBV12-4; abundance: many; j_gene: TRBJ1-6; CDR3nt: TGTGCCAGCACCCCCGGGGGGCTTCAGGCCAGCGGGTCACCCCTCCACTTT; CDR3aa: CASTPGGLQASGSPLHF
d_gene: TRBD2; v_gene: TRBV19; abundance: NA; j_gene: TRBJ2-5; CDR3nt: TGTGCCAGTAGTCCAATAGCGGGGGCTGCAATGGAGACCCAGTACTTC; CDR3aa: CASSPIAGAAMETQYF
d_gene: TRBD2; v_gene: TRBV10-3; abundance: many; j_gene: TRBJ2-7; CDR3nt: TGTGCCATCAGTGGACTAGCGGGAGTTTACGAGCAGTACTTC; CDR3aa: CAISGLAGVYEQYF
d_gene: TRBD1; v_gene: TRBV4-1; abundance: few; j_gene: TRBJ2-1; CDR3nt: TGCGCCAGCAGCCAAATACAGGGGTCCGATGAGCAGTTCTTC; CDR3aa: CASSQIQGSDEQFF
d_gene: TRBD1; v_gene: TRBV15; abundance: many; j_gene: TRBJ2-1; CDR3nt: TGTGCCACCAGCAGAGATTCTCGGCAGGGGGCGAACAATGAGCAGTTCTTC; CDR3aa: CATSRDSRQGANNEQFF
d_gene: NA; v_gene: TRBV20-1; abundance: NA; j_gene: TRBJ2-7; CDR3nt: TGCAGTGCAAGACAGGCGAGCTCCTACGAGCAGTACTTC; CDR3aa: CSARQASSYEQYF